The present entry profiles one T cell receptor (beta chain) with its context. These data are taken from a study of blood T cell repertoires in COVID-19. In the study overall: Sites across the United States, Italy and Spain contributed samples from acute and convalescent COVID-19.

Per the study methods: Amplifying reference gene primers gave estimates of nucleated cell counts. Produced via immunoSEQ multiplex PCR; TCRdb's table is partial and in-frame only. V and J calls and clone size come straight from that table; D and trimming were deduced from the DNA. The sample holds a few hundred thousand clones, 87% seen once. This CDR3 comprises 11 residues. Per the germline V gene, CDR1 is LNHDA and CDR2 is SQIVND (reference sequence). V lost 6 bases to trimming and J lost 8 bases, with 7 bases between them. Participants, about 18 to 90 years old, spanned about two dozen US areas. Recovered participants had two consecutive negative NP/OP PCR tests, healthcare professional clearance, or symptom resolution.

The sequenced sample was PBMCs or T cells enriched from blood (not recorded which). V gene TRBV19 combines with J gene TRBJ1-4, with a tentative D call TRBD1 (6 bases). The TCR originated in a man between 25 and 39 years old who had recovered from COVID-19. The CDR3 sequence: CASRQGEKLFF. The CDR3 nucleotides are TGTGCCAGTAGACAGGGAGAAAAACTGTTTTTT.